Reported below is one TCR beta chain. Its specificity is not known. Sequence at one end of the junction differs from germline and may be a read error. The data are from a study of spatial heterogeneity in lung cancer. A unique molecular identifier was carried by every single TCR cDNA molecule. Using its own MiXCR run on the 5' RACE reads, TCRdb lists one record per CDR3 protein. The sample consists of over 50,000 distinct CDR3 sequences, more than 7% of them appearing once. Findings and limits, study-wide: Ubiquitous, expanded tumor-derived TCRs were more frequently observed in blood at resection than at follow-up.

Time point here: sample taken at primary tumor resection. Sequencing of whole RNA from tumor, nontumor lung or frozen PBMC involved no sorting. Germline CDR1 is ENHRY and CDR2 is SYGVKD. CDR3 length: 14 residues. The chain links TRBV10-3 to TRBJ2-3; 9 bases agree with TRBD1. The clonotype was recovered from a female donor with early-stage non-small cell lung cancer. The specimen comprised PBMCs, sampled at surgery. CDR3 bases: TGTGCCGTCAGTGATGGACAGGGGAGAGATACGCAGTATTTT. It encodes CAVSDGQGRDTQYF.